This entry concerns a single T cell receptor (beta chain). One end of the junction fails to match germline, which may point to a read error. A second PCR, run for about 7 to 11 cycles, used a sample-barcoded 5' primer plus a J-beta primer mix. TCRdb reprocessed the 5' RACE reads with MiXCR, giving one entry per CDR3 protein. Among approximately 360,000 distinct CDR3 sequences listed, more than 45% were seen once. The germline V gene encodes CDR1 LGHNA and CDR2 YSLEER. CDR3 length: 15 amino acids. This sample is drawn from a study of blood T cells in healthy people across ages. This receptor was taken from a man in his 60s in good health. V usage is TRBV4-3 and J usage is TRBJ1-2; no clear D. Source material: blood. In nucleotides, the CDR3 is TGCGCCAGCAGCCAAGCGACGCCACTTAACTATGGTTACACCTTC. It specifies CASSQATPLNYGYTF.